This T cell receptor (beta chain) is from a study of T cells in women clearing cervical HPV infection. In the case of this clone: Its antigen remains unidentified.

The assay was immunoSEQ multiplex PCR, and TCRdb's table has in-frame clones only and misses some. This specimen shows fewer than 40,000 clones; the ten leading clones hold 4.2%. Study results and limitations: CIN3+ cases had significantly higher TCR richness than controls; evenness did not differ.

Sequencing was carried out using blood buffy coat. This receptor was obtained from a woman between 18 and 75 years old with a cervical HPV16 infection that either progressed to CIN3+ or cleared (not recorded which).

Here the CDR3 reads CASSSRTSPYEQYF. CDR3 DNA, as far as it was read: TGTGCCAGCAGCTCCAGGACTAGCCCCTACGAG. The chain carries TRBV12-3 or TRBV12-4 and TRBJ2-7; TRBD2 matches at 8 bases. The read terminates 3 residues ahead of where the CDR3 ends, so the germline J gene completes it. The CDR3 is 14 amino acids. The J segment lost 2 bases and the V segment lost 6 bases, leaving 6 bases of the junction unmatched.